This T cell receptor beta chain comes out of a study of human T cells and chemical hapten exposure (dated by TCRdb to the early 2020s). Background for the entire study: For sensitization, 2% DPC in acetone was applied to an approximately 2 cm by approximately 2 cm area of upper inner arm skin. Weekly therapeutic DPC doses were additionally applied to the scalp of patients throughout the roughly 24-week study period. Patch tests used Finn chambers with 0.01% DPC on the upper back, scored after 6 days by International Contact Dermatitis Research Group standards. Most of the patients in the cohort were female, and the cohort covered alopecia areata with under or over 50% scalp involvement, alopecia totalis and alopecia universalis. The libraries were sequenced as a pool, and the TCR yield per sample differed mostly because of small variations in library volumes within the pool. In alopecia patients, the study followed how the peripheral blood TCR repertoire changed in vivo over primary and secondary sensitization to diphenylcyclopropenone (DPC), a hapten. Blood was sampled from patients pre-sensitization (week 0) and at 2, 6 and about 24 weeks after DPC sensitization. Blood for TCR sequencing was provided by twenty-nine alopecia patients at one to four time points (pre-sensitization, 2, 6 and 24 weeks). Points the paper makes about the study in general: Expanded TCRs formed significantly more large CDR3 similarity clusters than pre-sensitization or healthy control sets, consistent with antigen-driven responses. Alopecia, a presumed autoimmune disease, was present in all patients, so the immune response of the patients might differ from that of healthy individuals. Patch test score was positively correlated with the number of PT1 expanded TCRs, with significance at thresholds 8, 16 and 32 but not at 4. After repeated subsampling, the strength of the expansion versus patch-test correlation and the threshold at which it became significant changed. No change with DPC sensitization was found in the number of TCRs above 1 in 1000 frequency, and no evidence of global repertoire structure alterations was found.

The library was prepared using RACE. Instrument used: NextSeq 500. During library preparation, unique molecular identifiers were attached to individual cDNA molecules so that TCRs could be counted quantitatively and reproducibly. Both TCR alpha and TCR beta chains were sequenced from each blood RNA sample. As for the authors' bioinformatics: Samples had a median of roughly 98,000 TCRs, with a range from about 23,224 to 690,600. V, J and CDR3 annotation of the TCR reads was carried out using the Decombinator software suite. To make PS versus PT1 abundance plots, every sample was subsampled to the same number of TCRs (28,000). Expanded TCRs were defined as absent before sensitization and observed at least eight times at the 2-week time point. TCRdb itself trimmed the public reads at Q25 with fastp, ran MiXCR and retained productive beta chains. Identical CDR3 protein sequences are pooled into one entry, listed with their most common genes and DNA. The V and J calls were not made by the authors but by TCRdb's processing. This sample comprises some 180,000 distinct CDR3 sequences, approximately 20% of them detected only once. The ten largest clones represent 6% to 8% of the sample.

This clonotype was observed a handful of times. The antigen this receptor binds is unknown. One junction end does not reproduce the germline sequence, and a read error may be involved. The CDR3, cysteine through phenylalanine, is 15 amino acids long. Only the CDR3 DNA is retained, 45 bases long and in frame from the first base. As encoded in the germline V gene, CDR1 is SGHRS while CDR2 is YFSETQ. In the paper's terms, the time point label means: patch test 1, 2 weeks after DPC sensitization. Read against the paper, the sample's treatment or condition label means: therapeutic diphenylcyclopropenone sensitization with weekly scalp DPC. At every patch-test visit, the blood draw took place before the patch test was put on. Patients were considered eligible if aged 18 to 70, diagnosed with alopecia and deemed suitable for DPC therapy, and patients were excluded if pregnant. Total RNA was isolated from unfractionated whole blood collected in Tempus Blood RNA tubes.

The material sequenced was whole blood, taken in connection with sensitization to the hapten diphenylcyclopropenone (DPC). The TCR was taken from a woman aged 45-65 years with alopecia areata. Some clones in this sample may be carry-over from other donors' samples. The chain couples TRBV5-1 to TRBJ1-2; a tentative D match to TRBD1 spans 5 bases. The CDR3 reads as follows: CASSRAGGDGYGYTF. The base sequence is TGTGCCAGCAGCCGGGCGGGGGGAGATGGCTATGGCTACACCTTC.